Only one count was recorded for the clone carrying this T cell receptor (beta chain). This sample is drawn from a study of control samples from healthy donors and cancer patients. Germline-derived CDR1 and CDR2 are SGHRS and YFSETQ. The CDR3 length is 13 residues. V lost 1 base, J lost 7 bases, and 9 bases lay in between. Sequencing used immunoSEQ multiplex PCR; TCRdb keeps in-frame clones, though not all of them. The sample has about 220,000 clones; roughly 94% are singletons. This rearrangement joins TRBV5-1 to TRBJ2-1, with D hard to call. Sequenced material: blood. The receptor comes from a man aged 45 to 65 in good health. CDR3 residues: CASSLTLMNEQFF. CDR3 nucleotides: TGCGCCAGCAGCTTGACCCTTATGAATGAGCAGTTCTTC.